One and the same sample provided the 28 T cell receptor beta chains below, sequenced in a study of shared clonotypes between healthy human individuals. Only in-frame clones appear in the TCRdb table, and some are missing; sequencing was by immunoSEQ multiplex PCR. The repertoire holds nearly 500,000 clones, roughly four fifths seen once, with approximately 12% in the top ten. The sequencing input was PBMCs. Receptor source: a woman aged 40 to 50 in good health. Some clones in this sample may be carry-over from other donors' samples.

This clone has only a few counts. In DNA, the CDR3 is TGTGCCAGCAGATCCAAAATAGGCTCCTACAATGAGCAGTTCTTC. Its protein is CASRSKIGSYNEQFF. J is TRBJ2-1 and V is TRBV2; D not certain. Germline assignment: CDR1 SNHLY and CDR2 FYNNEI. The length of the CDR3 is 15 residues. V was cut by 6 bases and J by 0 bases, with 12 bases left in between.

This clone was recorded a few times. This rearrangement joins TRBV5-6 to TRBJ2-7; the D gene is possibly TRBD1 (6 bases). Germline CDR1 and CDR2: SGHDT and YYEEEE. The CDR3 length is 16 residues. V was cut by 5 bases and J by 5 bases, with 23 bases left in between. CDR3 protein: CASRADRTVVTDEQYF. The DNA of the CDR3 is TGTGCCAGCAGGGCCGACAGGACCGTTGTGACCGACGAGCAGTACTTC.

The chain uses TRBV27 and TRBJ1-2; 7 nucleotides line up with TRBD1. After removal of 0 bases from V and 4 bases from J, the junction contained 8 bases not matched to a gene. The CDR3 sequence is 16 residues long. Germline V gene lookup returns CDR1 MNHEY and CDR2 SMNVEV (reference sequence). CDR3 nucleotides: TGTGCCAGCAGTTTATCACAGGGGCTCCACCCCTATGGCTACACCTTC. Translation gives CASSLSQGLHPYGYTF.

The chain carries TRBV7-7 and TRBJ2-5; no clear D gene. V was trimmed by 2 bases and J by 5 bases, leaving 6 bases between them. The CDR3 length is 12 residues. Looked up from germline, CDR1 is SSHAT and CDR2 is FNYEAQ (reference sequence). Here the CDR3 reads CASSLNGETQYF. As DNA, the CDR3 is TGTGCCAGCAGCTTAAACGGGGAGACCCAGTACTTC.

This chain links TRBV6-1 with TRBJ2-1; TRBD2 matches 9 bases. Germline V gene data show CDR1 as MNHNS and CDR2 as SASEGT. The CDR3 has 15 amino acids. V lost 4 bases and J lost 4; bases outside the gene matches: 5. In DNA form, the CDR3 reads TGTGCCAGCAGTGCCTCTAGCGGGGATTACAATGAGCAGTTCTTC. Protein: CASSASSGDYNEQFF.

The chain has TRBV5-1 and TRBJ2-7; D remains ambiguous. V was pared by 0 bases and J by 3 bases, with 19 bases between. The CDR3 runs to 17 residues. Germline V gives CDR1 SGHRS, CDR2 YFSETQ. The CDR3 region is CASSLAPTGSSGYEQYF. CDR3 sequence (DNA): TGCGCCAGCAGCTTGGCCCCGACGGGCTCCTCCGGCTACGAGCAGTACTTC.

The chain has TRBV5-1 and TRBJ2-7; the match to TRBD2 covers 7 bases. With 3 bases clipped from V and 7 bases from J, the junction kept 10 bases outside the gene matches. This CDR3 region has 14 residues. Germline V CDR1 and CDR2: SGHRS, YFSETQ. In nucleotides, the CDR3 is TGCGCCAGCAGCTGGGAGCCTAGCGGCGGGGAGCAGTACTTC. Protein sequence: CASSWEPSGGEQYF.

The DNA of the CDR3 is TGTGCCAGCAGCTTAGAACTAGCGGGACGCTACAATGAGCAGTTCTTC. This codes for CASSLELAGRYNEQFF. This rearrangement joins TRBV7-2 to TRBJ2-1; TRBD2 matches at 10 bases. CDR3 size: 16 residues. Trimming took 1 base from V and 3 from J; bases not matched to a gene: 3. The germline V gene has CDR1 SGHTA and CDR2 FQGNSA.

V is TRBV5-4 and J is TRBJ2-7, with D perhaps matching TRBD2 (6 bases). With 0 bases removed from V and 2 bases from J, the gap between germline ends came to 12 bases. CDR1 SGHNT and CDR2 YYREEE come from the germline V gene (reference sequence). This CDR3 is 15 amino acids long. CDR3 DNA sequence: TGTGCCAGCAGCTTGGTTCTTGGCGGGGCCTACGAGCAGTACTTC. This encodes CASSLVLGGAYEQYF. Full variable domain (rest looked up from reference TRBV5-4 and TRBJ2-7): ETGVTQSPTHLIKTRGQQVTLRCSSQSGHNTVSWYQQALGQGPQFIFQYYREEENGRGNFPPRFSGLQFPNYSSELNVNALELDDSALYLCASSLVLGGAYEQYFGPGTRLTVT.

The chain combines TRBV18 with TRBJ1-5, with 12 nucleotides matching TRBD1. The germline V gene has CDR1 KGHSH and CDR2 LQKENI. V gave up 2 bases and J gave up 5 bases; unmatched junction bases: 10. The CDR3 contains 18 residues. In DNA form, the CDR3 reads TGTGCCAGCTCACCAGAAAAATATGGGACAGGGGGCGATCAGCCCCAGCATTTT. Its protein product is CASSPEKYGTGGDQPQHF.

The rearrangement joins TRBV6-1 to TRBJ2-1; unclear D gene. The CDR3 is 14 residues long. Germline V CDR1 and CDR2: MNHNS, SASEGT. V gave up 1 base and J gave up 1 base, with 5 bases separating them. The CDR3 is CASSEEVSYNEQFF. CDR3 sequence (DNA): TGTGCCAGCAGTGAAGAAGTGTCCTACAATGAGCAGTTCTTC.

This chain links TRBV5-1 with TRBJ1-3, with D uncertain. Germline CDR1 SGHRS, CDR2 YFSETQ. The CDR3 totals 14 residues. The ends were cut back, 1 base at V and 4 bases at J, with 9 bases in the middle. CDR3 sequence (DNA): TGCGCCAGCAGCTTGCAATTGGGCGGAAACACCATATATTTT. Translating it yields CASSLQLGGNTIYF.

The chain couples TRBV29-1 to TRBJ2-3; perhaps D is TRBD1 or TRBD2 (7 bases each). V was trimmed by 6 bases and J by 5 bases, leaving 18 bases between them. The CDR3 totals 14 residues. Looked up from germline, CDR1 is SQVTM and CDR2 is ANQGSEA. CDR3 DNA sequence: TGCAGCGTCCTAAAAGCAGGGGGGGAAGATACGCAGTATTTT. It translates to CSVLKAGGEDTQYF.

CDR3 protein: CASSRTASGSSSYNEQFF. DNA of the CDR3: TGTGCCAGCAGCCGGACCGCTAGCGGGAGTAGCTCCTACAATGAGCAGTTCTTC. This chain joins TRBV5-6 and TRBJ2-1; 10 nucleotides align to TRBD2. The CDR3 is 18 amino acids. Germline V gene sequence: CDR1 SGHDT, CDR2 YYEEEE. V lost 4 bases, J lost 0 bases, and 10 bases stayed unmatched.

The chain recombines TRBV7-2 with TRBJ1-1; D is unresolved. The germline CDR1 and CDR2 sequences are SGHTA and FQGNSA. The CDR3 sequence is 14 residues long. Trimming removed 7 bases from V and 1 base from J, with 13 bases in between. CDR3 in amino acids: CASTVAGRNTEAFF. The CDR3 DNA reads as TGTGCCAGCACCGTGGCGGGGAGGAACACTGAAGCTTTCTTT. Drawing the rest from reference TRBV7-2 and TRBJ1-1, the complete variable domain is GAGVSQSPSNKVTEKGKDVELRCDPISGHTALYWYRQSLGQGLEFLIYFQGNSAPDKSGLPSDRFSAERTGGSVSTLTIQRTQQEDSAVYLCASTVAGRNTEAFFGQGTRLTVV.

In its sample, this clone was seen once. This chain links TRBV7-9 with TRBJ2-1, with 11 positions matching TRBD2. Looked up from germline, CDR1 is SEHNR and CDR2 is FQNEAQ (reference sequence). This CDR3 is 16 amino acids long. V lost 5 bases to trimming and J lost 0 bases; unmatched junction nucleotides: 3. The CDR3 nucleotides are TGTGCCAGCAGCGCGCTAGCGGGGGGCTCCTACAATGAGCAGTTCTTC. Protein sequence: CASSALAGGSYNEQFF.

The chain is built from TRBV5-1 and TRBJ2-3; D is perhaps TRBD1 (5 bases). Deletions cut 7 bases from V and 4 bases from J, with 16 bases between. The V gene's germline CDR1 is SGHRS and CDR2 YFSETQ. The CDR3 runs 14 residues. The CDR3 nucleotides are TGCGCCAGCCAAAACACTGGACAAGCAGATACGCAGTATTTT. Its translation is CASQNTGQADTQYF.

The chain carries TRBV13 and TRBJ2-7; 9 bases align to TRBD1. There are 14 residues in the CDR3. CDR1 and CDR2 from the germline V gene are PRHDT and FYEKMQ (reference sequence). V dropped 6 bases and J dropped 1; count of bases not matched to a gene: 4. The CDR3, as DNA: TGTGCCAGCAGTCCAGGGACAGGGTCCTACGAGCAGTACTTC. Its translation: CASSPGTGSYEQYF.

The chain has TRBV7-6 and TRBJ2-1; maybe TRBD2 (6 bases). The CDR3 is made up of 12 amino acids. Trimming took off 5 bases at V and 10 bases at J, with 12 bases between the two ends. From germline, CDR1 is SGHVS and CDR2 FNYEAQ. This CDR3 is CASSVRDSEQFF. DNA of the CDR3: TGTGCCAGCAGCGTCCGGGACTCAGAGCAGTTCTTC.

This clone has more than one count but fewer than ten. The chain links TRBV7-8 to TRBJ2-7; TRBD2 is a possible D gene (7 bases). CDR3 size: 15 residues. V was shortened by 1 base and J by 2 bases, with 12 bases between the two germline ends. Germline V CDR1 and CDR2: SGHVS, FQNEAQ. The CDR3 DNA sequence: TGTGCCAGCAGCTTAGAAGGGGGGGAGGCCTACGAGCAGTACTTC. It translates to CASSLEGGEAYEQYF. The variable domain in full, with the rest retrieved from reference TRBV7-8 and TRBJ2-7, is GAGVSQSPRYKVAKRGQDVALRCDPISGHVSLFWYQQALGQGPEFLTYFQNEAQLDKSGLPSDRFFAERPEGSVSTLKIQRTQQEDSAVYLCASSLEGGEAYEQYFGPGTRLTVT.

The chain links TRBV28 to TRBJ2-7; 15 bases are a match to TRBD2. Germline V gene sequence: CDR1 MDHEN, CDR2 SYDVKM. Trimming at V came to 4 bases and at J to 2 bases, leaving 12 bases not matched to a gene. The CDR3 runs 19 residues. The CDR3 loop reads CASSSPGLAGGHSTYEQYF. CDR3 nucleotide sequence: TGTGCCAGCAGTTCGCCGGGACTAGCGGGAGGACATTCCACCTACGAGCAGTACTTC.

With respect to this clone: Only one base separates this from a far larger clonotype, so it likely reflects a read error. The V call is TRBV6-4, the J call TRBJ1-5; D possibly corresponds to TRBD1 (6 bases). V lost 9 bases, J lost 1 base, and 13 bases lay in between. The CDR3 length is 14 residues. Germline V lookup: CDR1 MRHNA, CDR2 SNTAGT. CDR3 in DNA: TGTGCCAGGACATCCGACAGGAGCAATCAGCCCCAGCATTTT. This codes for CARTSDRSNQPQHF.

J is TRBJ2-7 and V is TRBV27; perhaps TRBD2 as D (5 bases). The CDR3 runs to 19 residues. Germline-derived CDR1 and CDR2 are MNHEY and SMNVEV (reference sequence). The V end lost 2 bases, the J end lost 0 bases, and 23 bases lay between the germline ends. CDR3 in amino acids: CASSLKAKRPHPLSYEQYF. CDR3 DNA: TGTGCCAGCAGTTTAAAGGCGAAGCGGCCACACCCCCTCTCCTACGAGCAGTACTTC.

Of note for this clone: This probably arose from a read error, given a far larger clone one base away. Additional DNA sequences in this sample encode the identical CDR3. The chain is built from TRBV2 and TRBJ1-1; perhaps TRBD1 as D (5 bases). CDR1 SNHLY and CDR2 FYNNEI come from the germline V gene. There are 16 residues in the CDR3. The CDR3 loop is CASSELGVERNTEAFF. DNA for the CDR3: TGTGCCAGCAGTGAATTAGGGGTAGAGAGGAACACTGAAGCCTTCTTT.

V is TRBV27 and J is TRBJ2-5; TRBD1 or TRBD2 may be the D gene (5 bases each). Near its end, the DNA agrees better with TRBJ2-7, so the J call may be wrong. From germline, CDR1 is MNHEY and CDR2 SMNVEV (reference sequence). The CDR3 has 12 residues. CDR3 nucleotides: TGTGCCAGCAGTCCCTGGGGGTACGAGCAGTACTTC. Amino acid sequence: CASSPWGYEQYF.

V is TRBV27 and J is TRBJ1-1, with no clear D. V shed 1 base and J shed 1 base, with 10 bases lying between them. CDR3 size: 15 residues. Germline CDR1 MNHEY, CDR2 SMNVEV (reference sequence). Here the CDR3 DNA reads TGTGCCAGCAGTTTATTCCACCCCACGAACACTGAAGCTTTCTTT. Protein product: CASSLFHPTNTEAFF.

The J gene is TRBJ2-3, the V gene TRBV7-9; D possibly corresponds to TRBD2 (6 bases). Germline loops: CDR1 SEHNR, CDR2 FQNEAQ (reference sequence). Trimming removed 5 bases at V and 2 bases at J, with 23 bases between. The CDR3 totals 18 residues. The chain's CDR3 is CASSQGYLAIRNTDTQYF. For the CDR3, the DNA is TGTGCCAGCAGCCAAGGTTATCTAGCGATTAGGAACACAGATACGCAGTATTTT.

This clone has just a few counts. V usage is TRBV10-3 and J usage is TRBJ1-5; D remains unclear. The germline V gene encodes CDR1 ENHRY and CDR2 SYGVKD. With 0 bases removed from V and 5 bases from J, the gap between germline ends came to 8 bases. The CDR3 has 14 residues. The DNA of the CDR3 is TGTGCCATCAGTGAGTCGGGCCGGGATCAGCCCCAGCATTTT. Translation: CAISESGRDQPQHF.